This is a list of T cell receptor beta chains from one sample in a study of shared clonotypes between healthy human individuals. Sequenced by immunoSEQ multiplex PCR; TCRdb stores in-frame clones only, minus some. The table records approximately 2.5 million clones, roughly 93% of them present only once. The sample taken for sequencing was naive CD4+ T cells from PBMCs. The source of these receptors is a man between 18 and 35 years old in good health. Some clones in this sample may be carry-over from other donors' samples. CDR3s include the opening cysteine and the closing phenylalanine or tryptophan. A D gene is named only where the DNA matches it firmly. Clone size is not always given. Where it is, it says once, few, many or a class for expanded clones.

DNA | CDR3 | size | D | J | V
TGCAGTGCTAGAGATAGCTACGAGCAGTACTTC | CSARDSYEQYF | - | - | TRBJ2-7 | TRBV20-1
TGTGCCAGCAGTGACCGACTTATACGGGGTGGCTACACCTTC | CASSDRLIRGGYTF | - | - | TRBJ1-2 | TRBV6-5
TGCAGCGCCAAACCCGACAGGGTAAAGGGCTACACCTTC | CSAKPDRVKGYTF | - | TRBD1 | TRBJ1-2 | TRBV29-1
TGTGCCAGCAGCGGGAGGGGCGCCGGCACCGGGGAGCTGTTTTTT | CASSGRGAGTGELFF | - | - | TRBJ2-2 | TRBV9
TGTGCCAGCAGCCAAGGCTCGAGAGAGCAGTTCTTC | CASSQGSREQFF | - | - | TRBJ2-1 | TRBV11-2
TGTGCCAGCAGCTCGCGGGCGGCTAATGAAAAACTGTTTTTT | CASSSRAANEKLFF | once | - | TRBJ1-4 | TRBV11-1
TGCGCCAGCAGCCAACCCCGACAGGGCTCCGGGGCCAACGTCCTGACTTTC | CASSQPRQGSGANVLTF | once | TRBD1 | TRBJ2-6 | TRBV4-1
TGTGCCAGCAGCTTAGTTGGGGGCCCCTACGAGCAGTACTTC | CASSLVGGPYEQYF | - | - | TRBJ2-7 | TRBV7-2
TGCGCCAGCAGCTTGTCTACGGGAGGGTTCTACGAGCAGTACTTC | CASSLSTGGFYEQYF | - | TRBD2 | TRBJ2-7 | TRBV5-1
TGTGCCAGCAGCGTAGCTTTCGGTCAGAACTATGGCTACACCTTC | CASSVAFGQNYGYTF | - | - | TRBJ1-2 | TRBV9
TGTGCCAGCAACGAACTGTCCACTGAAGCTTTCTTT | CASNELSTEAFF | - | - | TRBJ1-1 | TRBV28
TGTGCCAGCAGCTTCCTATCAGCCTCCTCCTACGAGCAGTACTTC | CASSFLSASSYEQYF | - | - | TRBJ2-7 | TRBV7-9
TGTGCCAGCTCACCACGATGGCAGTCGAACACTGAAGCTTTCTTT | CASSPRWQSNTEAFF | once | - | TRBJ1-1 | TRBV18
TGTGCCAGCAGCTCCTGGGGACAGGGAGGGTCTATGAACACTGAAGCTTTCTTT | CASSSWGQGGSMNTEAFF | - | TRBD1 | TRBJ1-1 | TRBV5-6
TGTGCCAGCAGTTTAGGCAGTTGGACCGGTGGCTACACCTTC | CASSLGSWTGGYTF | - | - | TRBJ1-2 | TRBV28
TGTGCCTGGGGCCTTGCTGGTAGCGGGATGCACGAGCAGTACTTC | CAWGLAGSGMHEQYF | - | TRBD2 | TRBJ2-7 | TRBV30
TGTGCCAGCAGCTTGGACAGGGAAAACATTCAGTACTTC | CASSLDRENIQYF | - | TRBD1 | TRBJ2-4 | TRBV7-3
TGTGCCAGTAGTATCCGGGGGGCGACTAACTATGGCTACACCTTC | CASSIRGATNYGYTF | - | - | TRBJ1-2 | TRBV19
TGTGCCTGGTCTCCCGGGTACAGGGGGAGGAGCTACACCTTC | CAWSPGYRGRSYTF | - | TRBD1 | TRBJ1-2 | TRBV30
TGTGCCAGCAGTCTAACCCGGGACAGGGGACAGCCCCAGCATTTT | CASSLTRDRGQPQHF | - | TRBD1 | TRBJ1-5 | TRBV28
TGTGCCAGCAGGCCGTGGAGCGGGATCTACGAGCAGTACTTC | CASRPWSGIYEQYF | - | TRBD2 | TRBJ2-7 | TRBV6-5
TGTGCCAGCAGCCCGACCAGCCCCGGGGAGCTGTTTTTT | CASSPTSPGELFF | once | - | TRBJ2-2 | TRBV11-1
TGTGCCAGCAGCCGGGACGAAGCTTTCTTT | CASSRDEAFF | once | - | TRBJ1-1 | TRBV7-9
TGTGCCAGCAGCCACCGACTAGCGGGAGCCCCAGATACGCAGTATTTT | CASSHRLAGAPDTQYF | - | TRBD2 | TRBJ2-3 | TRBV13
TGTGCCAGCAGCGTACAGGGGTTTGGAAACGAGCAGTACTTC | CASSVQGFGNEQYF | - | - | TRBJ2-7 | TRBV9
TGTGCCAGCAGTTACTCCTATAACAGGGGAAACTATGGCTACACCTTC | CASSYSYNRGNYGYTF | - | TRBD1 | TRBJ1-2 | TRBV6-6
TGCAGCGTTGAAGGGGGACAGGGGGCGAATGAGCAGTTCTTC | CSVEGGQGANEQFF | - | TRBD1 | TRBJ2-1 | TRBV29-1
TGTGCCAGCAGCTTAGGGGGTCGACCCGGCAAAAACATTCAGTACTTC | CASSLGGRPGKNIQYF | - | - | TRBJ2-4 | TRBV11-3
TGTGCCAGCAGGCCGACAGGGAACTATGGCTACACCTTC | CASRPTGNYGYTF | - | TRBD1 | TRBJ1-2 | TRBV28
TGTGCCAGCAGTATCTCCGTAGTGCGGAATTCACCCCTCCACTTT | CASSISVVRNSPLHF | - | - | TRBJ1-6 | TRBV2